The 29 T cell receptor beta chains given below trace back to one sample, sequenced in a study of blood T cell repertoires in COVID-19. The repertoire was sequenced with immunoSEQ multiplex PCR; TCRdb's copy has only in-frame clones and lacks some. The sample lists 130,000 or so clones, about 89% occurring once. Sequenced material: peripheral blood. The receptors here all came from a man in his fifties with active or convalescent COVID-19.

This clone is a singleton in its sample. The chain has TRBV14 and TRBJ1-1; D is undetermined. The CDR3 has 13 amino acids. Germline CDR1 and CDR2: SGHDN and FVKESK. V dropped 3 bases and J dropped 6 bases, with 11 bases sitting between them. This chain's CDR3 is CASSHASPPEAFF. CDR3 in DNA: TGTGCCAGCAGCCATGCTAGCCCGCCTGAAGCTTTCTTT. Combining the CDR3 with reference TRBV14 and TRBJ1-1 gives the whole variable domain EAGVTQFPSHSVIEKGQTVTLRCDPISGHDNLYWYRRVMGKEIKFLLHFVKESKQDESGMPNNRFLAERTGGTYSTLKVQPAELEDSGVYFCASSHASPPEAFFGQGTRLTVV.

The rearrangement joins TRBV24-1 to TRBJ2-1, with D possibly TRBD2 on 6 matching bases. The CDR3 length is 13 residues. Germline values: CDR1 KGHDR, CDR2 SFDVKD. Trimming pared 9 bases from V and 6 bases from J, leaving 14 bases between. The CDR3 protein is CATVGGTGNEQFF. The CDR3 DNA reads TGTGCCACCGTTGGGGGGACGGGCAATGAGCAGTTCTTC.

The rearrangement joins TRBV6-1 to TRBJ1-2, with 9 bases lining up with TRBD1. The V and J ends lost 2 bases and 4 bases, in that order; junction bases with no gene match: 11. Germline-derived CDR1 and CDR2 are MNHNS and SASEGT. This CDR3 contains 17 residues. Here the CDR3 DNA reads TGTGCCAGCAGTGAATCCGGAGGGACAGGGATAATCTATGGCTACACCTTC. It encodes CASSESGGTGIIYGYTF.

The chain uses TRBV6-5 and TRBJ2-7; TRBD2 matches 7 bases. Germline V gives CDR1 MNHEY, CDR2 SVGAGI. This CDR3 comprises 15 residues. V shed 7 bases, J shed 6 bases, and the junction held 15 bases outside the gene matches. CDR3 in amino acids: CASTNQGTMYSEQYF. Here the CDR3 DNA reads TGTGCCAGCACCAATCAAGGGACTATGTACAGCGAGCAGTACTTC.

This clone was seen once. This chain uses TRBV28 with TRBJ2-7; TRBD2 aligns across 8 bases. V gave up 3 bases and J gave up 0 bases; unmatched junction bases: 7. The CDR3 runs 16 residues. Looked up from germline, CDR1 is MDHEN and CDR2 is SYDVKM. For the CDR3, the DNA is TGTGCCAGCAGTTTTAGGGCGGGGGGATCCTCCTACGAGCAGTACTTC. Encoded protein: CASSFRAGGSSYEQYF.

J is TRBJ2-7 and V is TRBV19, with D possibly matching TRBD1 (5 bases). V lost 9 bases and J lost 0, with 12 bases in between. Germline V gene sequence: CDR1 LNHDA, CDR2 SQIVND (reference sequence). This CDR3 is 13 amino acids long. The CDR3 DNA reads TGTGCCAGCAGTCGTACAGGCTCCTACGAGCAGTACTTC. It codes for CASSRTGSYEQYF.

V usage is TRBV5-4 and J usage is TRBJ2-3, with D hard to call. Germline loops: CDR1 SGHNT, CDR2 YYREEE (reference sequence). The length of the CDR3 is 16 residues. The V gene lost 0 bases and the J gene lost 0 bases, with 11 bases spanning the gap. The CDR3 coding sequence is TGTGCCAGCAGCTTGGTCAGGATAACTAGCACAGATACGCAGTATTTT. It encodes CASSLVRITSTDTQYF.

The rearrangement links TRBV28 to TRBJ1-5; unclear D gene. Trimming left V 6 bases short and J 5 bases short, with 23 bases between. Germline lookup yields CDR1 MDHEN and CDR2 SYDVKM. This CDR3 region has 17 residues. CDR3 amino acids: CASRSPGGRAGDQPQHF. CDR3 in DNA: TGTGCCAGCAGGTCTCCGGGAGGACGGGCAGGTGATCAGCCCCAGCATTTT.

The J gene is TRBJ2-7, the V gene TRBV27, with TRBD2 identical over 7 bases. The CDR3 extends over 15 amino acids. J was trimmed by 4 bases and V by 8 bases; bases with no gene match: 14. Germline V gene sequence: CDR1 MNHEY, CDR2 SMNVEV (reference sequence). The CDR3 region has the DNA TGTGCCAGCTCCCCGGGACTACCCTCATTTTACGAGCAGTACTTC. Encoded protein: CASSPGLPSFYEQYF.

The chain carries TRBV18 and TRBJ2-2; possibly TRBD1 for D (6 bases). The length of the CDR3 is 15 residues. Per the germline V gene, CDR1 is KGHSH and CDR2 is LQKENI. The V end was cut by 2 bases, the J end by 1 base, with 8 bases between. The CDR3 bases are TGTGCCAGCTCACCAACGACAGGGAACACCGGGGAGCTGTTTTTT. Translating gives CASSPTTGNTGELFF.

The gene calls are TRBV2 and TRBJ1-1; no clear D gene. V lost 8 bases, J lost 10 bases, and 17 bases lay in between. The CDR3 is 12 amino acids. The germline V gene encodes CDR1 SNHLY and CDR2 FYNNEI. This CDR3 reads CASARPPLGAFF. In nucleotides, the CDR3 is TGTGCCAGCGCGCGGCCCCCCCTTGGAGCTTTCTTT.

This sequence joins TRBV29-1 and TRBJ2-5; possibly TRBD2 for D (6 bases). The CDR3 length is 16 residues. The germline V and J ends were trimmed by 0 bases and 7 bases, with 21 bases remaining between them. Germline loops: CDR1 SQVTM, CDR2 ANQGSEA. DNA of the CDR3: TGCAGCGTTGAAGATACGTTATCCGGGGGTTCAAGGACCCAGTACTTC. It yields the protein CSVEDTLSGGSRTQYF.

This chain joins TRBV20-1 and TRBJ1-4, with a weak D call TRBD1 (6 bases). This CDR3 is 17 amino acids long. CDR1 and CDR2 (germline): DFQATT, SNEGSKA (reference sequence). Deletions cut 3 bases from V and 5 bases from J, with 22 bases between. The CDR3 DNA follows: TGCAGTGCTAGTGGGGGCCCGGCAGGAAGACGAAATGAAAAACTGTTTTTT. Translated, it gives CSASGGPAGRRNEKLFF.

The chain carries TRBV14 and TRBJ1-6; maybe TRBD1 (5 bases). The CDR3 contains 17 residues. Germline V gene data show CDR1 as SGHDN and CDR2 as FVKESK. V was cut by 3 bases and J by 3 bases, with 15 bases left in between. CDR3 residues: CASSHVQGKNYNSPLHF. The CDR3 region has the DNA TGTGCCAGCAGCCATGTTCAGGGTAAAAACTATAATTCACCCCTCCACTTT.

V gene TRBV28 combines with J gene TRBJ1-1; no clear D gene. The ends were cut back, 4 bases at V and 1 base at J, with 13 bases in the middle. This CDR3 spans 15 amino acids. Germline-derived CDR1 and CDR2 are MDHEN and SYDVKM. The CDR3 sequence is CASSSLPSGNTEAFF. The CDR3 region has the DNA TGTGCCAGCAGTTCTCTCCCCTCGGGGAACACTGAAGCTTTCTTT.

This chain joins TRBV5-1 and TRBJ2-2; 12 bases are shared with TRBD2. The CDR3 loop spans 18 amino acids. The V segment lost 4 bases and the J segment 7 bases; nucleotides outside the gene matches: 14. Per germline, CDR1 SGHRS and CDR2 YFSETQ. This CDR3 reads CASSARTGLAGNGGELFF. CDR3 in DNA: TGCGCCAGCAGCGCCAGAACTGGACTAGCGGGAAATGGCGGGGAGCTGTTTTTT.

The sample holds one count of this clone. The V gene is TRBV7-8, the J gene TRBJ2-2; 7 nucleotides agree with TRBD1. This CDR3 region has 15 residues. The germline CDR1 and CDR2 sequences are SGHVS and FQNEAQ. Unmatched junction bases numbered 7, after V lost 7 bases and J lost 2 bases. The chain's CDR3 is CASNPQGSNTGELFF. For the CDR3, the DNA is TGTGCCAGCAACCCACAGGGGAGCAACACCGGGGAGCTGTTTTTT.

This chain links TRBV30 with TRBJ1-2; 8 bases map to TRBD1. The CDR3 sequence is 14 residues long. Losses at the gene ends were 3 bases for V and 7 bases for J; bases not matched to a gene: 10. Looked up from germline, CDR1 is GTSNPN and CDR2 is SVGIG (reference sequence). The CDR3 DNA reads TGTGCCTGGAGCGCCGACAGGGGAGCCTTTGGCTACACCTTC. This gives the protein CAWSADRGAFGYTF.

This chain joins TRBV5-1 and TRBJ2-1; 8 bases match TRBD1. This CDR3 spans 15 amino acids. Germline lookup yields CDR1 SGHRS and CDR2 YFSETQ. V was pared by 0 bases and J by 7 bases, with 6 bases of the junction left unmatched. The CDR3 DNA sequence: TGCGCCAGCAGCTTGGACGGGACAGGACTTAATGAGCAGTTCTTC. Translation: CASSLDGTGLNEQFF.

The rearrangement links TRBV4-2 to TRBJ1-2; no firm D call. CDR1 LGHNA and CDR2 YNFKEQ come from the germline V gene. This CDR3 has 13 amino acids. V was clipped by 0 bases and J by 3 bases, with 5 bases between them. The CDR3 sequence is CASSQDRDYGYTF. DNA for the CDR3: TGTGCCAGCAGCCAAGATCGTGACTATGGCTACACCTTC.

The chain recombines TRBV30 with TRBJ2-7; 8 positions match TRBD1. Germline trimming cut 5 bases from V and 6 bases from J; bases unmatched to any gene: 6. The germline V gene encodes CDR1 GTSNPN and CDR2 SVGIG (reference sequence). The CDR3 sequence is 12 residues long. CDR3 loop: CAWDRGEGEQYF. The CDR3 DNA sequence: TGTGCCTGGGACAGGGGTGAAGGCGAGCAGTACTTC.

The chain has TRBV5-6 and TRBJ2-5; the D gene is possibly TRBD1 (5 bases). With 1 base removed from V and 6 bases from J, the gap between germline ends came to 16 bases. Germline loops: CDR1 SGHDT, CDR2 YYEEEE. The CDR3 spans 15 residues. The CDR3 protein is CASSLRVGARKTQYF. The CDR3 DNA reads as TGTGCCAGCAGCTTGAGGGTTGGGGCTCGCAAGACCCAGTACTTC.

J is TRBJ1-1 and V is TRBV2; 8 positions agree with TRBD1. The germline V gene has CDR1 SNHLY and CDR2 FYNNEI. This CDR3 is built from 15 residues. The V and J ends lost 7 bases and 0 bases, in that order; junction bases with no gene match: 7. CDR3: CASTTGTGMNTEAFF. CDR3 coding DNA: TGTGCCAGCACCACGGGGACAGGAATGAACACTGAAGCTTTCTTT.

V gene TRBV28 combines with J gene TRBJ2-7; D unresolved. In germline, CDR1 is MDHEN, CDR2 SYDVKM. This CDR3 spans 11 amino acids. V lost 6 bases and J 4 bases, leaving 7 bases between the germline ends. The DNA of the CDR3 is TGTGCCAGCAGGGCTCCGTACGAGCAGTACTTC. Translated, it gives CASRAPYEQYF.

This clone was observed once. The chain is built from TRBV6-2 or TRBV6-3 and TRBJ2-5; TRBD1 agrees at 7 bases. The germline CDR1 and CDR2 sequences are MNHEY and SVGEGT. There are 16 residues in the CDR3. V shed 3 bases and J 5 bases; nucleotides not matched to a gene: 12. The CDR3 nucleotides are TGTGCCAGCAGTTATCGTGACAGGGCCCTACGGGAGACCCAGTACTTC. Translated: CASSYRDRALRETQYF.

V usage is TRBV18 and J usage is TRBJ2-7, with TRBD2 matching 7 bases. V shed 4 bases and J 7 bases; nucleotides not matched to a gene: 13. The CDR3 sequence is 15 residues long. Germline V gene sequence: CDR1 KGHSH, CDR2 LQKENI. The CDR3 sequence is CASSRESGTYGEQYF. CDR3 nucleotides: TGTGCCAGCTCACGTGAGAGCGGGACTTACGGGGAGCAGTACTTC.

This clone was detected once. This chain connects TRBV5-1 to TRBJ2-7, with TRBD2 identical over 7 bases. The CDR3 length is 16 residues. Germline V gives CDR1 SGHRS, CDR2 YFSETQ. The V segment lost 0 bases and the J segment 5 bases; nucleotides outside the gene matches: 11. CDR3: CASSLGGSYSSHEQYF. The CDR3 region has the DNA TGCGCCAGCAGCTTGGGCGGGAGTTATAGTAGCCACGAGCAGTACTTC.

V gene TRBV6-1 combines with J gene TRBJ2-3; 10 nucleotides line up with TRBD2. V lost 7 bases, J lost 0 bases, and 4 bases stayed unmatched. This CDR3 is built from 15 residues. Germline loops: CDR1 MNHNS, CDR2 SASEGT. In DNA form, the CDR3 reads TGTGCCAGCACTAATAGCGGGAGGAGCACAGATACGCAGTATTTT. This translates into CASTNSGRSTDTQYF.

This sequence joins TRBV5-4 and TRBJ2-1; TRBD2 aligns across 7 bases. CDR3 length: 14 amino acids. Germline assignment: CDR1 SGHNT and CDR2 YYREEE (reference sequence). V shed 4 bases, J shed 10 bases, and the junction held 11 bases outside the gene matches. The CDR3 DNA sequence: TGTGCCAGCAGCCTCAATTGGGGCGGGAGAGAGCAGTTCTTC. Protein sequence: CASSLNWGGREQFF.